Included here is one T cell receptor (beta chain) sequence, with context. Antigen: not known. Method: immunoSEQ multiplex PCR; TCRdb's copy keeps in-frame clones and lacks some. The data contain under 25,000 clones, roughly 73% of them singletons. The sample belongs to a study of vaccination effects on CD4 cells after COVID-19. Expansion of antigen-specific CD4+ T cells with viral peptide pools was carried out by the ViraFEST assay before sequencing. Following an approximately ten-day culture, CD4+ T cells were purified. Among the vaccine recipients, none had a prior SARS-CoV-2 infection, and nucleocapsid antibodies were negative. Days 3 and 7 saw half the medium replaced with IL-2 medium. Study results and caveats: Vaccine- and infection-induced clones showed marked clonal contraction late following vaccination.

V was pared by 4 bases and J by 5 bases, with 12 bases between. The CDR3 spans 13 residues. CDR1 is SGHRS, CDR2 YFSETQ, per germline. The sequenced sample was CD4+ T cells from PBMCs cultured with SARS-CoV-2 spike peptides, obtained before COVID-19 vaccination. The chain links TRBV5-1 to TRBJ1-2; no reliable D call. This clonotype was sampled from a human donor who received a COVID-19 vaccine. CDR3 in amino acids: CASSETEDYGYTF. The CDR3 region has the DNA TGCGCCAGCAGCGAAACAGAGGATTATGGCTACACCTTC.